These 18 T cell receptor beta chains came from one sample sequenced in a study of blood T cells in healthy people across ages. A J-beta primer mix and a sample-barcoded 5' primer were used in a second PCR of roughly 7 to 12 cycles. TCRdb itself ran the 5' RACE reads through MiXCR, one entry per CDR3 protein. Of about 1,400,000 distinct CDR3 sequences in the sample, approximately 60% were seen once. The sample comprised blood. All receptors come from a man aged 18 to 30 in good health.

CDR3 coding DNA: TGTGCCAGCAGCTTCTCAGGGGTCCACGAGCAGTACTTC. Translating it yields CASSFSGVHEQYF. The J gene is TRBJ2-7, the V gene TRBV14, with D possibly TRBD1 on 6 matching bases. The CDR3 loop spans 13 amino acids. From germline, CDR1 is SGHDN and CDR2 FVKESK. V was shortened by 5 bases and J by 5 bases, with 13 bases between the two germline ends.

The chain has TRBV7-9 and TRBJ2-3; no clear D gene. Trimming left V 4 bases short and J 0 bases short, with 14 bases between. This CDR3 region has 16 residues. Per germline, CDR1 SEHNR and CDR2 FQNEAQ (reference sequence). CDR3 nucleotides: TGTGCCAGCAGCTCGTGGACGGGTTTTAGCACAGATACGCAGTATTTT. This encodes CASSSWTGFSTDTQYF.

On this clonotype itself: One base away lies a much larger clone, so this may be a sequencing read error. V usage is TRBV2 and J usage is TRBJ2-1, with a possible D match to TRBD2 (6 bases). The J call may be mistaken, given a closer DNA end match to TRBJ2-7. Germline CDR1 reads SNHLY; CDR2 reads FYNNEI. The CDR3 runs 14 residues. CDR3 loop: CASRGDSSYNEQYF. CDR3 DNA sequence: TGTGCCAGCCGAGGGGACTCCTCCTACAATGAGCAGTACTTC.

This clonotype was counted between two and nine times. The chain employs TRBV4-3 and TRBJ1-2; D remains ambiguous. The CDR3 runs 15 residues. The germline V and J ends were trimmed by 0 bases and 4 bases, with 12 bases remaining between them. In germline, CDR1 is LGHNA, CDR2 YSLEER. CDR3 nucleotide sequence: TGCGCCAGCAGCCAAGATTCGGGCAGGTCCTATGGCTACACCTTC. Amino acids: CASSQDSGRSYGYTF.

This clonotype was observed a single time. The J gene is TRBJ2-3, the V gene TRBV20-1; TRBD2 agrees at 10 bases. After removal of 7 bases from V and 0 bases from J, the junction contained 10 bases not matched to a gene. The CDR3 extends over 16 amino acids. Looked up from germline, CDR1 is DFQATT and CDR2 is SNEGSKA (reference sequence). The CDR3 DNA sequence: TGCAGTGTAGCGGGGGGTGATGCGGCTAGCACAGATACGCAGTATTTT. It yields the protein CSVAGGDAASTDTQYF.

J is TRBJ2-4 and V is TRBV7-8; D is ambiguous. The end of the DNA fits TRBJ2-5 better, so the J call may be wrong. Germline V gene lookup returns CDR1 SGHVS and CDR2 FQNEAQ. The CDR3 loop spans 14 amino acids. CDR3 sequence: CASSLDAQKETQYF. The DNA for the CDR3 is TGTGCCAGCAGCTTAGATGCTCAAAAAGAGACCCAGTACTTC.

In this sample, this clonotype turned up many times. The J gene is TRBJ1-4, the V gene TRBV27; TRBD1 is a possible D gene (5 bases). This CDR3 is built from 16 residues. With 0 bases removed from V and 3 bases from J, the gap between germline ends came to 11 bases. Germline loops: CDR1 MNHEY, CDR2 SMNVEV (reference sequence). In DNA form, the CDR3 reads TGTGCCAGCAGTTTATCCGGACATCGGGCTAATGAAAAACTGTTTTTT. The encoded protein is CASSLSGHRANEKLFF. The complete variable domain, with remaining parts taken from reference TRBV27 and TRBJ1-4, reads EAQVTQNPRYLITVTGKKLTVTCSQNMNHEYMSWYRQDPGLGLRQIYYSMNVEVTDKGDVPEGYKVSRKEKRNFPLILESPSPNQTSLYFCASSLSGHRANEKLFFGSGTQLSVL.

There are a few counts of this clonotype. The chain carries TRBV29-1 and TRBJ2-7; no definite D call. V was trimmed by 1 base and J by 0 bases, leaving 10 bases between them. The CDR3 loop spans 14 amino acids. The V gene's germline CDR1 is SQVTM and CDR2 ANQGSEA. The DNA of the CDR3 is TGCAGCGTTGAAGTCCGAACGAGCTCCTACGAGCAGTACTTC. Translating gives CSVEVRTSSYEQYF.

The DNA of the CDR3 is TGTGCCAGCAGTGAACGCGGGAGTCGGGGGTGGGATACGCAGTATTTT. It encodes CASSERGSRGWDTQYF. V is TRBV2 and J is TRBJ2-3, with TRBD2 identical over 7 bases. Looked up from germline, CDR1 is SNHLY and CDR2 is FYNNEI. This CDR3 comprises 16 residues. V lost 2 bases and J lost 6; bases outside the gene matches: 11.

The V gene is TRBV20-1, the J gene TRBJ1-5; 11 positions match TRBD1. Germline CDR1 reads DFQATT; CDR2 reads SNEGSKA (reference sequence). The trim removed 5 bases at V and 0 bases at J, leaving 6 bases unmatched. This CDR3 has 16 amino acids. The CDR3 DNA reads TGCAGTGCTCGGGACAGGGGGTTCTATAGCAATCAGCCCCAGCATTTT. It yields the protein CSARDRGFYSNQPQHF.

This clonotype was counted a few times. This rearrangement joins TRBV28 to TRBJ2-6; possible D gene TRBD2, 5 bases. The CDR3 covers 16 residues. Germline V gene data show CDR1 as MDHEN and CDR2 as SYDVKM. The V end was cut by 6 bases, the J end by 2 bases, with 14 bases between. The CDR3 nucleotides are TGTGCCAGCAGCCCGAGGGTGGGTCCTGGGGCCAACGTCCTGACTTTC. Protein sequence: CASSPRVGPGANVLTF.

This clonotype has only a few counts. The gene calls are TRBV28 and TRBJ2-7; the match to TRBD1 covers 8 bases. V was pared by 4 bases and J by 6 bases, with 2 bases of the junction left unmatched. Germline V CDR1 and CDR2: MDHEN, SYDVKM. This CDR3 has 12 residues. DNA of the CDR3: TGTGCCAGCAGTTCGGACAGGGCCGAGCAGTACTTC. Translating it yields CASSSDRAEQYF.

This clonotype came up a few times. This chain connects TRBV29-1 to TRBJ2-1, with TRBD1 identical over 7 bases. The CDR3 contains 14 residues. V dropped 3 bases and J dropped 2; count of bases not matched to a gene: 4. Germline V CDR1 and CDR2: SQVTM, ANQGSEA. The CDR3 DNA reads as TGCAGCGTTGACGGGACAGAGGCCTACAATGAGCAGTTCTTC. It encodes CSVDGTEAYNEQFF.

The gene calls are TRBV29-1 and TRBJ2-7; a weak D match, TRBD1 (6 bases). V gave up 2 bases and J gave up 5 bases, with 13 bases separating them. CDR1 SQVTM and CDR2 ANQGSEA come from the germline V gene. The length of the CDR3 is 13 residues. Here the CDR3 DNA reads TGCAGCGTTGAAAGGACAGCAGGGCACGAGCAGTACTTC. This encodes CSVERTAGHEQYF.

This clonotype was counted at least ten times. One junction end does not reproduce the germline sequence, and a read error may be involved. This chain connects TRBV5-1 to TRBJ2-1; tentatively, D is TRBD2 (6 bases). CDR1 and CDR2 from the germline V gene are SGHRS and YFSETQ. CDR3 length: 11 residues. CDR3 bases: TGTGCCAGCAGCCCCGGGGGTGAGCAGTTCTTC. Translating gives CASSPGGEQFF.

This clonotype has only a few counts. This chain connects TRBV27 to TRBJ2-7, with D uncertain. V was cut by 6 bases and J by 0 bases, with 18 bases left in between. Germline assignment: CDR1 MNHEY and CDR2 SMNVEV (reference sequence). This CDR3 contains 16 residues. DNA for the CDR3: TGTGCCAGCAGCCGATTATCAGATGCTCACTCCTACGAGCAGTACTTC. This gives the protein CASSRLSDAHSYEQYF.

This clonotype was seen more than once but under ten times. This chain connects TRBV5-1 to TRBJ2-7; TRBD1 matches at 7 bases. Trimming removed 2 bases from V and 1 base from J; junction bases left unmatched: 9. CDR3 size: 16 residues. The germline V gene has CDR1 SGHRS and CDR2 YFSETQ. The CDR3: CASSFEQGRGSYEQYF. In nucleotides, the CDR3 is TGCGCCAGCAGCTTTGAACAGGGGAGAGGTTCCTACGAGCAGTACTTC. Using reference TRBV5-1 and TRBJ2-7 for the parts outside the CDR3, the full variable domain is KAGVTQTPRYLIKTRGQQVTLSCSPISGHRSVSWYQQTPGQGLQFLFEYFSETQRNKGNFPGRFSGRQFSNSRSEMNVSTLELGDSALYLCASSFEQGRGSYEQYFGPGTRLTVT.

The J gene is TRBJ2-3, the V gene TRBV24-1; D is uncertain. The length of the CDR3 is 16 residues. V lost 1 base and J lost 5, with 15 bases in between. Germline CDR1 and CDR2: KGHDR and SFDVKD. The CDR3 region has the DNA TGTGCCACCAGTGATTTACGAAAGGGTATCGGAGATACGCAGTATTTT. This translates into CATSDLRKGIGDTQYF.